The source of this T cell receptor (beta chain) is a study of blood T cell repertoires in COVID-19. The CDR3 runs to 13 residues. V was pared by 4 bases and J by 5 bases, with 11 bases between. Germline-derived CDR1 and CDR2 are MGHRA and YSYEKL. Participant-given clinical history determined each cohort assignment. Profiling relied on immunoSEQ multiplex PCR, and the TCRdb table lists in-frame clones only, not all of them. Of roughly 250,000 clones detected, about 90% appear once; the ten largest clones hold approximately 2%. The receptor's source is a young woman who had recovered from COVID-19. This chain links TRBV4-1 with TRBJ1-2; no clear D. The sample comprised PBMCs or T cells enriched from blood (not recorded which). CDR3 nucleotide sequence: TGCGCCAGCAGCCCAGAAAGGAGTTATGGCTACACCTTC. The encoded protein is CASSPERSYGYTF.